A selection of T cell receptor beta chains follows, all from one sample in a study of vaccination and CD4 T cells after COVID-19. MiXCR was run by TCRdb on the PCR reads, yielding one entry per CDR3 protein. The sample yields some 9,300 distinct CDR3 sequences, 65% to 85% seen once. Which antigens these TCRs recognize remains unknown. The sequenced material came from CD4+ T cells from blood, cultured in vitro. These receptors all stem from a human donor who had recovered from COVID-19. The CDR3 runs from the conserved cysteine through the conserved F or W. D genes are given only for firm matches. Clone size appears in some rows only: once, few, many, or a class for an expanded clone.

-,TRBJ1-1,TRBV11-2,-,CASSLLNRLEAFF,TGTGCCAGCAGCTTATTAAATCGGCTTGAAGCTTTCTTT
-,TRBJ2-7,TRBV7-2,few,CASSLTYEQYF,TGTGCCAGCAGCTTAACCTACGAGCAGTACTTC
TRBD1,TRBJ2-7,TRBV6-2/TRBV6-3,-,CASNPDGTGYYEQYF,TGTGCCAGCAACCCGGATGGGACAGGCTACTACGAGCAGTACTTC
TRBD1,TRBJ1-5,TRBV2,few,CASRETGGSQPQHF,TGTGCCAGCAGGGAGACAGGGGGTTCTCAGCCCCAGCATTTT
-,TRBJ2-7,TRBV20-1,-,CSASRIVYEQYF,TGCAGTGCTTCCCGTATTGTCTACGAGCAGTACTTC
-,TRBJ1-6,TRBV7-8,few,CASSLQAQSNSPLHF,TGTGCCAGCAGCCTCCAGGCCCAAAGTAATTCACCCCTCCACTTT
-,TRBJ1-5,TRBV12-3/TRBV12-4,-,CASSLGNQPQHF,TGTGCCAGCAGTTTGGGGAATCAGCCCCAGCATTTT
TRBD1,TRBJ1-2,TRBV6-1,-,CASSEFPGQGVRGYTF,TGTGCCAGCAGTGAATTTCCGGGACAGGGTGTTCGTGGCTACACCTTC
-,TRBJ2-5,TRBV19,-,CASSIAGGTQYF,TGTGCCAGTAGTATCGCCGGCGGGACCCAGTACTTC
-,TRBJ2-5,TRBV21-1,-,CASRSRDQTKETQYF,TGTGCCAGCAGAAGCAGGGACCAAACCAAAGAGACCCAGTACTTC
-,TRBJ1-5,TRBV12-3/TRBV12-4,-,CASSFDRRNQPQHF,TGTGCCAGCAGTTTCGACAGGAGGAATCAGCCCCAGCATTTT
TRBD1,TRBJ1-2,TRBV19,-,CASSITGAVGYTF,TGTGCCAGTAGTATCACAGGGGCCGTAGGCTACACCTTC
-,TRBJ2-7,TRBV6-1,-,CASRLGAGGSYEQYF,TGTGCCAGCAGACTAGGAGCGGGTGGCTCCTACGAGCAGTACTTC
TRBD1,TRBJ2-7,TRBV10-3,few,CAIGWDSSYEQYF,TGTGCCATCGGGTGGGACAGTTCTTACGAGCAGTACTTC
-,TRBJ1-6,TRBV28,-,CASTQGSNSPLHF,TGTGCCAGCACCCAAGGGAGTAATTCACCCCTCCACTTT
-,TRBJ1-5,TRBV6-1,-,CASSEQDSNQPQHF,TGTGCCAGCAGTGAACAGGATAGCAATCAGCCCCAGCATTTT